These T cell receptor beta chains were read from a single sample in a study of OX40 agonist ivuxolimab in advanced cancers. Method: immunoSEQ multiplex PCR; TCRdb's copy keeps in-frame clones and lacks some. The sample yields more than 15,000 clones, under 90% seen once. This material consisted of CD4+ or CD8+ T cells sorted from blood, taken in a trial of the OX40 agonist ivuxolimab. The receptors derive from an adult with an advanced solid tumor such as melanoma, head and neck, liver or kidney cancer. Both conserved end residues are trimmed from each CDR3.

v_call,j_call,cdr3_aa
TRBV6-1,TRBJ2-1,ASKGERDHNEQF
TRBV6-5,TRBJ1-1,ASSWTGELNTEAF
TRBV5-1,TRBJ2-5,ASSIYRTRQETQY
TRBV13,TRBJ2-1,ASRSIGETGAGYNEQF
TRBV6-6,TRBJ1-2,ASSLGSGGYT
TRBV7-3,TRBJ1-1,ASSFSGNTEAF
TRBV27,TRBJ1-6,ASTGTGKGNSPLH
TRBV7-2,TRBJ2-7,ASSRDAYEQY
TRBV29-1,TRBJ2-7,SVGAWGTTSYEQY
TRBV6-7,TRBJ1-5,ASSYSDDHERQPQH